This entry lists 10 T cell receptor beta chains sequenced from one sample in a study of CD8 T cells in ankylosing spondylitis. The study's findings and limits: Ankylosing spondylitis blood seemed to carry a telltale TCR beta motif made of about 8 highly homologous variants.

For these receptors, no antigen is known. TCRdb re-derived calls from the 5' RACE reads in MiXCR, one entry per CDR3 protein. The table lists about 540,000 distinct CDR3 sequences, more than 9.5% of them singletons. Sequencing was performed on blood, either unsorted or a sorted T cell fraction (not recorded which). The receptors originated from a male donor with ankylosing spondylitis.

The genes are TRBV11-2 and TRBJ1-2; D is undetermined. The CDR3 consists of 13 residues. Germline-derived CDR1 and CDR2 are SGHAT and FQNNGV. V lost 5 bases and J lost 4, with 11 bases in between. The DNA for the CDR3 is TGTGCCAGCAGCAACGGCAGAGGCTATGGCTACACCTTC. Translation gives CASSNGRGYGYTF. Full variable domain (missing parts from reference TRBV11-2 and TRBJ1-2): EAGVAQSPRYKIIEKRQSVAFWCNPISGHATLYWYQQILGQGPKLLIQFQNNGVVDDSQLPKDRFSAERLKGVDSTLKIQPAKLEDSAVYLCASSNGRGYGYTFGSGTRLTVV.

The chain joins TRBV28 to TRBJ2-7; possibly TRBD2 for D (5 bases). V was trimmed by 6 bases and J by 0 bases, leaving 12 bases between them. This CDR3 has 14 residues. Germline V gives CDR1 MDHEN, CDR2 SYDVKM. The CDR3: CASSTPGNSYEQYV. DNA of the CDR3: TGTGCCAGCAGCACTCCGGGGAACTCCTACGAGCAGTACGTC.

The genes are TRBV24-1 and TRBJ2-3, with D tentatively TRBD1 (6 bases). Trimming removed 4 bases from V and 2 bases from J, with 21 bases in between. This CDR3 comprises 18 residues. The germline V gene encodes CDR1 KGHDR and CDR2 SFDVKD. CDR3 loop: CATSEWPADRTNTDTQYF. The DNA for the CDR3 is TGTGCCACCAGTGAATGGCCCGCGGACAGAACTAACACAGATACGCAGTATTTT.

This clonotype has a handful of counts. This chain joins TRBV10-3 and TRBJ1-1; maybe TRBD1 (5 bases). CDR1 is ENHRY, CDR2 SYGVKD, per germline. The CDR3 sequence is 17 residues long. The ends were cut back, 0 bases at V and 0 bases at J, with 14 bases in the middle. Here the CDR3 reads CAISESIGTSVNTEAFF. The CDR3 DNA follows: TGTGCCATCAGTGAGTCTATCGGGACGTCTGTGAACACTGAAGCTTTCTTT.

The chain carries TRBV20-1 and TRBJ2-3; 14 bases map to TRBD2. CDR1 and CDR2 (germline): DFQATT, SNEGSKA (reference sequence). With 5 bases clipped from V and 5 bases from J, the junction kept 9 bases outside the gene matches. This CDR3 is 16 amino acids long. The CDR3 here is CSAPRLAGGPGDTQYF. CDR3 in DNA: TGCAGTGCTCCCAGACTAGCGGGAGGGCCCGGAGATACGCAGTATTTT.

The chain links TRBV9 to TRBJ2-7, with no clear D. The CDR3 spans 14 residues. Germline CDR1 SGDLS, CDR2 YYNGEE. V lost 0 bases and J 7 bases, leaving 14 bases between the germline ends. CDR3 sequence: CASSVDDSLGEQYV. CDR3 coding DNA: TGTGCCAGCAGCGTAGACGACTCCCTGGGGGAGCAGTACGTC.

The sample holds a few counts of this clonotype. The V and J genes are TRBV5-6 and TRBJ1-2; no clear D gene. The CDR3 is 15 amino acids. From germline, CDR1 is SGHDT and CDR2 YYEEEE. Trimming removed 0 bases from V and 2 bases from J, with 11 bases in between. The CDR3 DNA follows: TGTGCCAGCAGCTTGGTTTCCCTTGGGAACTATGGCTACACCTTC. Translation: CASSLVSLGNYGYTF.

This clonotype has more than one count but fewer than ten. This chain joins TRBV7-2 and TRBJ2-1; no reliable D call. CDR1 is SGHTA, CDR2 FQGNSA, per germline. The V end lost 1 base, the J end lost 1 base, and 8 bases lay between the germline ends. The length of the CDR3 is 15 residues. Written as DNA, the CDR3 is TGTGCCAGCAGCTTAGGTAGCATTTCCTACAATGAGCAGTTCTTC. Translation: CASSLGSISYNEQFF.

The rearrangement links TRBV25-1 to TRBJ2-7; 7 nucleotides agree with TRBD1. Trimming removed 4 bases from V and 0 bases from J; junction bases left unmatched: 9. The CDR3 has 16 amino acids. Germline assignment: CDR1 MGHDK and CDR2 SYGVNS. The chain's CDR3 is CASSGFDRDSSYEQYV. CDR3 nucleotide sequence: TGTGCCAGCAGTGGATTCGACAGGGATAGCTCCTACGAGCAGTACGTC.

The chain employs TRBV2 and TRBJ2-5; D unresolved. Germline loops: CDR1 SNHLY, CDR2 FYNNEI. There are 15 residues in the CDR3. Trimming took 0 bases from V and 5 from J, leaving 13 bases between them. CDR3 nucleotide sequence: TGTGCCAGCAGTGAAGCGCTTCGCCGCAGTGAGACCCAGTACTTC. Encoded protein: CASSEALRRSETQYF.